The rows below give T cell receptor beta chains drawn from one sample of a study of blood T cell repertoires in COVID-19. Assay: immunoSEQ multiplex PCR; the TCRdb copy retains only in-frame clones and omits some. The repertoire has roughly 140,000 clones, around four fifths of them found once; the top ten carry less than 7%. Sequencing input: PBMCs or T cells enriched from blood (not recorded which). All receptors derive from a woman in her thirties or forties who had recovered from COVID-19. CDR3s include the opening cysteine and the closing phenylalanine or tryptophan. The D gene is left open where the match is weak. Not all rows give a size; the values are once, few, many and, for expanded clones, a class.

>few|.|TRBJ1-6|TRBV2
TGTGCCAGCAACAGGGTCGACTCACCCCTCCACTTT
CASNRVDSPLHF
>.|.|TRBJ1-5|TRBV3-1/TRBV3-2
TGTGCCAGCAGCCAAGATCATACAGGCTTGGGGCCCCAGCATTTT
CASSQDHTGLGPQHF
>.|TRBD1|TRBJ1-5|TRBV19
TGTGCCAGTACTAGGACAGGGGGAAATAGCAATCAGCCCCAGCATTTT
CASTRTGGNSNQPQHF
>.|TRBD1|TRBJ1-1|TRBV10-3
TGTGCCATCAGGGAGCCGGACAGGGGCTCTGAAGCTTTCTTT
CAIREPDRGSEAFF
>.|.|TRBJ1-3|TRBV3-1/TRBV3-2
TGTGCCAGCAGCCCGCAGGCAAACACCATATATTTT
CASSPQANTIYF
>.|.|TRBJ1-1|TRBV5-4
TGTGCCGCTCAAGGTCCGGGGAACACTGAAGCTTTCTTT
CAAQGPGNTEAFF
>.|.|TRBJ1-5|TRBV6-2/TRBV6-3
TGTGCCAGCAGTTTTGAGGAGGGCAATCAGCCCCAGCATTTT
CASSFEEGNQPQHF
>.|TRBD1|TRBJ2-1|TRBV7-8
TGTGCCAGCAGCCGGTTGGACAGGTGGCGTCGGGATGAGCAGTTCTTC
CASSRLDRWRRDEQFF
>once|TRBD2|TRBJ2-1|TRBV29-1
TGCAGCGTTGATACTAGCGGGACTTACAATGAGCAGTTCTTC
CSVDTSGTYNEQFF
>.|TRBD2|TRBJ2-1|TRBV7-3
TGTGCCAGCAGCCCACAGGGGACTAGCGTGTACTCCTACAATGAGCAGTTCTTC
CASSPQGTSVYSYNEQFF
>.|.|TRBJ1-1|TRBV14
TGTGCCAGCAGCCTGATGGGGAGTGGCACTGAAGCTTTCTTT
CASSLMGSGTEAFF
>.|.|TRBJ1-1|TRBV6-2/TRBV6-3
TGTGCCAGCAGTTCGGAGGGGTCTGGCAAGAACACTGAAGCTTTCTTT
CASSSEGSGKNTEAFF
>.|.|TRBJ2-7|TRBV27
TGTGCCAGCAGTACTGGGCTCGGAGGCCGCTACGAGCAGTACTTC
CASSTGLGGRYEQYF
>.|.|TRBJ2-7|TRBV14
TGTGCCAGCAGCCAAGAGGTACAGCCCTACGAGCAGTACTTC
CASSQEVQPYEQYF
>few|.|TRBJ1-6|TRBV5-1
TGCGCCAGCAGCTCGGGTGAGATGAGCTCCTATAATTCACCCCTCCACTTT
CASSSGEMSSYNSPLHF
>.|TRBD2|TRBJ2-3|TRBV9
TGTGCCAGCAGCGTACTTAGCCGGGGGGAAGATACGCAGTATTTT
CASSVLSRGEDTQYF
>few|.|TRBJ2-3|TRBV6-4
TGTGCCAGCAGTGAATCTAGCGGCACAGATACGCAGTATTTT
CASSESSGTDTQYF
>.|.|TRBJ2-7|TRBV6-5
TGTGCCAGCAGTTACTCACAGGGTCTCGGTCTACACGAGCAGTACTTC
CASSYSQGLGLHEQYF
>.|TRBD1|TRBJ1-1|TRBV9
TGTGCCAGCAGCGAGACAGGGCGGAACACTGAAGCTTTCTTT
CASSETGRNTEAFF